This TCR beta chain was retrieved from a study of control samples from healthy donors and cancer patients. Germline V gene sequence: CDR1 PRHDT, CDR2 FYEKMQ (reference sequence). The CDR3 runs to 15 residues. V lost 4 bases to trimming and J lost 1 base, with 13 bases between them. Assay: immunoSEQ multiplex PCR; the TCRdb copy retains only in-frame clones and omits some. Among about 170,000 clones listed, around 92% were seen once. The chain couples TRBV13 to TRBJ1-1; D possibly corresponds to TRBD1 (6 bases). This sequence originates from a woman aged 30 to 39 in good health. The specimen was blood. CDR3 loop: CASSYPGAKNTEAFF. The CDR3 DNA follows: TGTGCCAGCAGCTACCCGGGGGCAAAGAACACTGAAGCTTTCTTT.